This TCR beta chain comes out of a study of T cells in Graves' hyperthyroidism and ophthalmopathy. Regions amplified from RNA transcripts were the TCR beta CDR3 regions. An initial round of RT-PCR targeting the TCR CDR3 relied on the HTBI primer set. TCRdb reprocessed the multiplex PCR reads via MiXCR and lists one record per CDR3 protein. The repertoire has hundreds of thousands of distinct CDR3 sequences, under 20% of them found once; the top ten carry 3% to 4%. Stable Graves' hyperthyroidism meant no ophthalmopathy progression within 18 months. Patients aged 18 to 65 had newly diagnosed hyperthyroidism lasting under 2 months. It was uncontrolled infection, other autoimmune disease, pregnancy or lactation that excluded patients. Clinical symptoms, serum thyroxine and TRAb, thyroid ultrasound and orbital computed tomography were used for the diagnoses. The sequencing sample was made of blood. This clonotype originated in a woman in her 30s with Graves' hyperthyroidism.

DNA of the CDR3: TGTGCCAGCAGCTCTCCCCTTTCACCGGACAGGGGGCGCCTGAACTATGGCTACACCTTC. This encodes CASSSPLSPDRGRLNYGYTF. The chain combines TRBV7-9 with TRBJ1-2; the match to TRBD1 covers 11 bases. The CDR3 runs to 20 residues. J lost 2 bases, V lost 4 bases, and 18 bases had no gene match. Germline V gene data show CDR1 as SEHNR and CDR2 as FQNEAQ (reference sequence).